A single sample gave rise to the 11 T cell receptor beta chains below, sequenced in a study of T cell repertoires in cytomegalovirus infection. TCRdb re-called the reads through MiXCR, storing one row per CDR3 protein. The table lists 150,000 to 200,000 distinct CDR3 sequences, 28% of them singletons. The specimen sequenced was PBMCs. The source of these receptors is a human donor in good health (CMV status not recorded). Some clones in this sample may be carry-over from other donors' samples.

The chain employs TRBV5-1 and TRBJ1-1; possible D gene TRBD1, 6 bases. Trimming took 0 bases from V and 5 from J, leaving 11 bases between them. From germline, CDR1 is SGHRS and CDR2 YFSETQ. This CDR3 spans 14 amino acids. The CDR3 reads CASSLARGRTEAFF. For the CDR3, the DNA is TGCGCCAGCAGCTTGGCCAGGGGTAGGACTGAAGCTTTCTTT. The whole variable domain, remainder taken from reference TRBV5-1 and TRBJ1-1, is KAGVTQTPRYLIKTRGQQVTLSCSPISGHRSVSWYQQTPGQGLQFLFEYFSETQRNKGNFPGRFSGRQFSNSRSEMNVSTLELGDSALYLCASSLARGRTEAFFGQGTRLTVV.

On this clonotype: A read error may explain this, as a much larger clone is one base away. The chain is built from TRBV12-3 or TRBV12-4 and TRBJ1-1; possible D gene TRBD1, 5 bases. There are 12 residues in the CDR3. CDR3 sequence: CASRRDGTEDFF. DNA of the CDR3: TGTGCCAGCAGACGAGACGGGACTGAAGATTTCTTT.

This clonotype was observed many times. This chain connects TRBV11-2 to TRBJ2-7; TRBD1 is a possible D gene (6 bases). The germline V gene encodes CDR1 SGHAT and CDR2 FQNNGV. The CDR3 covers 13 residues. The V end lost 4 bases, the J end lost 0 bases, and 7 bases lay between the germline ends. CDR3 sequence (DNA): TGTGCCAGCAGCTCGACAGGCTCCTACGAGCAGTACTTC. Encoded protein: CASSSTGSYEQYF.

Here the CDR3 DNA reads TGCAGCGTCCCCTCGGACCAGGGCTACGAGCAGTACTTC. Protein: CSVPSDQGYEQYF. The rearrangement joins TRBV29-1 to TRBJ2-7; a weak D match, TRBD1 (5 bases). V lost 6 bases and J 3 bases, leaving 15 bases between the germline ends. This CDR3 is built from 13 residues. The germline CDR1 and CDR2 sequences are SQVTM and ANQGSEA.

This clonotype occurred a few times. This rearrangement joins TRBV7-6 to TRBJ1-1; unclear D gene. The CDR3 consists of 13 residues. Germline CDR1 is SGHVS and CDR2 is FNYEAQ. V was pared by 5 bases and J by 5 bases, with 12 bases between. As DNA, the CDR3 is TGTGCCAGCAGCCTACCTTTGGCTACTGAAGCTTTCTTT. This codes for CASSLPLATEAFF. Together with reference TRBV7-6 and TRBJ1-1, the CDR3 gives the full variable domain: GAGVSQSPRYKVTKRGQDVALRCDPISGHVSLYWYRQALGQGPEFLTYFNYEAQQDKSGLPNDRFSAERPEGSISTLTIQRTEQRDSAMYRCASSLPLATEAFFGQGTRLTVV.

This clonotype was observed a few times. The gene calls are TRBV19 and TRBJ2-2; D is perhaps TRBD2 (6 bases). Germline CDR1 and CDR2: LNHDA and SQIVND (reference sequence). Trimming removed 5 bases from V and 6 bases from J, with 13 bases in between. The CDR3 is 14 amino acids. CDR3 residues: CASSAAAGSGELFF. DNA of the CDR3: TGTGCCAGTAGTGCCGCCGCGGGGTCCGGGGAGCTGTTTTTT.

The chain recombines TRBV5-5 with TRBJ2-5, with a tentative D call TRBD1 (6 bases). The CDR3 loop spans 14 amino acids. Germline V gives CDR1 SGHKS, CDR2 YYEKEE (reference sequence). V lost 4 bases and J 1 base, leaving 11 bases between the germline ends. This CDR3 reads CASSKMDSQETQYF. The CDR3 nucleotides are TGTGCCAGCAGCAAAATGGACAGCCAAGAGACCCAGTACTTC. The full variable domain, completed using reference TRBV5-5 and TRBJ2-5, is DAGVTQSPTHLIKTRGQQVTLRCSPISGHKSVSWYQQVLGQGPQFIFQYYEKEERGRGNFPDRFSARQFPNYSSELNVNALLLGDSALYLCASSKMDSQETQYFGPGTRLLVL.

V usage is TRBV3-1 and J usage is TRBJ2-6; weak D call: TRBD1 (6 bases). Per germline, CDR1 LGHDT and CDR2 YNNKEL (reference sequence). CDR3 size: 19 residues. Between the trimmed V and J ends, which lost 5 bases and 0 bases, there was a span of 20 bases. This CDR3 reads CASSAQGGQLSSGANVLTF. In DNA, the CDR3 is TGTGCCAGCAGCGCCCAGGGTGGACAGCTTAGCTCTGGGGCCAACGTCCTGACTTTC.

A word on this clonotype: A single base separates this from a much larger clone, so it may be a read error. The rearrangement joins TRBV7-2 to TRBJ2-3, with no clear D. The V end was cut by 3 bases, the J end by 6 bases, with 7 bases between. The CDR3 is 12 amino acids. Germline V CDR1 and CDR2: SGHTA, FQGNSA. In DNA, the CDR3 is TGTACCAGCAGCTTCCCGGCGGATACGCAGTATTTT. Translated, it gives CTSSFPADTQYF.

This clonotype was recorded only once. The CDR3: CASRRNRVSEAFF. Here the CDR3 DNA reads TGTGCCAGCAGGCGAAACAGGGTCTCTGAAGCTTTCTTT. The J gene is TRBJ1-1, the V gene TRBV6-5; possible D gene TRBD1, 6 bases. The V gene lost 6 bases and the J gene lost 6 bases, with 14 bases spanning the gap. The CDR3 is made up of 13 amino acids. Looked up from germline, CDR1 is MNHEY and CDR2 is SVGAGI.

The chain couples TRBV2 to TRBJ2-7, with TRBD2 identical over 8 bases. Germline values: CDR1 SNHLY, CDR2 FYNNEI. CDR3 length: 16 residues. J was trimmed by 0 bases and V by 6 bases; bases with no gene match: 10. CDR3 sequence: CASSDGLAASSYEQYF. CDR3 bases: TGTGCCAGCAGCGATGGACTAGCTGCGAGCTCCTACGAGCAGTACTTC.